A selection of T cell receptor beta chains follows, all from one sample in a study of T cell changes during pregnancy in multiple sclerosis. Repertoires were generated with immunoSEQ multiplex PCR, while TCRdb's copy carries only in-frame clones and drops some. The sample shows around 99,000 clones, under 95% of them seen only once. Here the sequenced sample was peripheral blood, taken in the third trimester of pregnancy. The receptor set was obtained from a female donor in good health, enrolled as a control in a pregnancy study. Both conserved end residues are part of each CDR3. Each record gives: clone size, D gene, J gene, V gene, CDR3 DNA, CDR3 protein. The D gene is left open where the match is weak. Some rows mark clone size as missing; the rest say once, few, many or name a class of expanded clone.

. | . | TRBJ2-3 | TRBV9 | TGTGCCAGCAGCGTATCTTCTTGGCGGGGAACAGATACGCAGTATTTT | CASSVSSWRGTDTQYF
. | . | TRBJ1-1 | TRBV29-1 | TGCAGCGTTGGAATCAGGGAAGCTTTCTTT | CSVGIREAFF
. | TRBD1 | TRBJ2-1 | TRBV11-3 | TGTGCCAGCAGCTTACCCCGGGACAGAACCTACAATGAGCAGTTCTTC | CASSLPRDRTYNEQFF
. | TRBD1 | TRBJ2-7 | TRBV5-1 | TGCGCCAGCAGCTTGTCGATTACCCGGGACAGGTCCGAGCAGTACTTC | CASSLSITRDRSEQYF
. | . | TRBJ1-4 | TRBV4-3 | TGCGCCAGCAGCCAGGGAGGGGGAGCCACTGAAAAACTGTTTTTT | CASSQGGGATEKLFF
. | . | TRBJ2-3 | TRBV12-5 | TGTGCTAGTGGTTCCCCGGGGGATACGCAGTATTTT | CASGSPGDTQYF
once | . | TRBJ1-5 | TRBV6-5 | TGTGCCAGCAGGCGCAGGGGCAATCAGCCCCAGCATTTT | CASRRRGNQPQHF
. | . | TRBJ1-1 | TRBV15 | TGTGCCACCAGCAGAGGAATGAATCGGAGGACTGAAGCTTTCTTT | CATSRGMNRRTEAFF
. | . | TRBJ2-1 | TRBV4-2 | TGTGCCAGCAGCCAACCGACAGCTAACCATTACAATGAGCAGTTCTTC | CASSQPTANHYNEQFF
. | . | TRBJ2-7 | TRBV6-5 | TGTGCCAGCAGTTACGGGGCAGTCGGCTCCTACGAGCAGTACTTC | CASSYGAVGSYEQYF
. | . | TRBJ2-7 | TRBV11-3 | TGTGCCAGCAGCTCCAGGTCAGAGAGCTACGAGCAGTACTTC | CASSSRSESYEQYF
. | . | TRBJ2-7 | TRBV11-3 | TGTGCCAGCAGCCTAACCCCAGGGGAGAGCTCCTACGAGCAGTACTTC | CASSLTPGESSYEQYF
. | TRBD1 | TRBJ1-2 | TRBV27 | TGTGCCAGCAGTTCGGACAGGGTTGGGGACGACTATGGCTACACCTTC | CASSSDRVGDDYGYTF
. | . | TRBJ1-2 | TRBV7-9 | TGTGCCAGCAGCCCCCGGGACACAGCTAACTATGGCTACACCTTC | CASSPRDTANYGYTF
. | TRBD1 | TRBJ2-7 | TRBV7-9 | TGTGCCAGCAGCAGAGGGGGGAGAGGACAGGGACCCTACGAGCAGTACTTC | CASSRGGRGQGPYEQYF
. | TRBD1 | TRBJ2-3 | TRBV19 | TGTGCCAGTAGTAGCCCCCTCGACAGGGGATGGACAGATACGCAGTATTTT | CASSSPLDRGWTDTQYF
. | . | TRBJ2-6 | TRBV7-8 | TGTGCCAGCAGCTTAGCTTCGACGCCGGGCGTCCTGACTTTC | CASSLASTPGVLTF
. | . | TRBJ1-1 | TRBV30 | TGTGCCTGGAGTAAATTATTTTACGGGAACACTGAAGCTTTCTTT | CAWSKLFYGNTEAFF
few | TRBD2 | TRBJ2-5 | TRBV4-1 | TGCGCCAGCAGCCAAGATTGGAGCGGGGGGTCCCGGGAGACCCAGTACTTC | CASSQDWSGGSRETQYF
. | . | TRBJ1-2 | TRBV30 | TGTGCCTGGAGTGTTTCCGGGGTCGTCTTTGGCTACACCTTC | CAWSVSGVVFGYTF
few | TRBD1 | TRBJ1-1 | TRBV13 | TGTGCCAGCAGCTTAACAGGGGGCACTGAAGCTTTCTTT | CASSLTGGTEAFF
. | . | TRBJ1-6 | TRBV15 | TGTGCCACCAGCAGAGTCAGGGGTCAGAATTCACCCCTCCACTTT | CATSRVRGQNSPLHF
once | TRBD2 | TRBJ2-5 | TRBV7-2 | TGTGCCAGCTCAGTAGCGGGGGGGCACGAGACCCAGTACTTC | CASSVAGGHETQYF
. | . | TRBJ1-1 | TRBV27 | TGTGCCAGCAGTTCCCCAGGGGATGGGAACACTGAAGCTTTCTTT | CASSSPGDGNTEAFF
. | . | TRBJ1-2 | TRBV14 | TGTGCCAGCAGCCAAACGGGGTTTAATGGCTACACCTTC | CASSQTGFNGYTF
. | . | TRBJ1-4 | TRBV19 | TGTGCCAGTAGTAACGTCGGGGATACGGGGGAAAAACTGTTTTTT | CASSNVGDTGEKLFF
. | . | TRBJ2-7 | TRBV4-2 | TGTGCCAGCAGCCAAGATAGGGAGACCCTCGAGCAGTACTTC | CASSQDRETLEQYF
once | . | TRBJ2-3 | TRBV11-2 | TGTGCCAGCAGCCCCTGGGGAAGCGGCATCACAGATACGCAGTATTTT | CASSPWGSGITDTQYF
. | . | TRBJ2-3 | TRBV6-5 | TGTGCCAGCAGGCGACTGAGCACAGATACGCAGTATTTT | CASRRLSTDTQYF
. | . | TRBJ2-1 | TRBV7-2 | TGTGCCAGCAGCTTCCCCCTGGAGGCTGAGCAGTTCTTC | CASSFPLEAEQFF
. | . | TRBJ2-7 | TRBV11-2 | TGTGCCAGCAGCTTCGGGGTCTCTAGCTCCTACGAGCAGTACTTC | CASSFGVSSSYEQYF
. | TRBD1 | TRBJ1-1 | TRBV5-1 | TGCGCCAGCAGCTGGGACAGGGGCAACACTGAAGCTTTCTTT | CASSWDRGNTEAFF
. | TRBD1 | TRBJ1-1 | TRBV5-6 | TGTGCCAGCAGTCCCGGGACAGGTTACCATTTGGGAAACACTGAAGCTTTCTTT | CASSPGTGYHLGNTEAFF
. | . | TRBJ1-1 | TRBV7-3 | TGTGCCAGCAGCTTTAGTGAGTCCACTGAAGCTTTCTTT | CASSFSESTEAFF
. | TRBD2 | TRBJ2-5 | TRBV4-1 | TGCGCCAGCAGCCAAGAAGGGGCGGAGGCGGGGGGGCCGAGCCAGTACTTC | CASSQEGAEAGGPSQYF
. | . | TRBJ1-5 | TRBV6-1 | TGTGCCATTTCACCCGACAGTTTTCGTAATCAGCCCCAGCATTTT | CAISPDSFRNQPQHF
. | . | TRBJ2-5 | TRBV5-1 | TGCGCCAGCAGCCCGGGATGGCGACAAGAGACCCAGTACTTC | CASSPGWRQETQYF
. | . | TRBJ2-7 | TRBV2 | TGTGCCAGATCCGACGGGGAAGAGCAGTACTTC | CARSDGEEQYF
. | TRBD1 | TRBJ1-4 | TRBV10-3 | TGTGCCATATCGGACAGGGGTGGGGAAAAACTGTTTTTT | CAISDRGGEKLFF
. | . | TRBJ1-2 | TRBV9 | TGTGCCAGCAGCGTAGACCCGAGCAGGTTTAACTATGGCTACACCTTC | CASSVDPSRFNYGYTF
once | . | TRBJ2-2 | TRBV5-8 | TGTGCCAGCAGCTCCCGGTGGGGGCCGAACACCGGGGAGCTGTTTTTT | CASSSRWGPNTGELFF